Detailed here is one T cell receptor (beta chain). The sample belongs to a study of T cells in tumors after PD-1 blockade. Study information: A subset received ongoing vismodegib 150 mg daily alongside anti-PD-1 therapy.

Template: tumor biopsy or peripheral blood genomic DNA, about 550-6,500 ng per sample. The germline V and J ends were trimmed by 0 bases and 8 bases, with 13 bases remaining between them. This CDR3 has 15 residues. CDR1 is MNHEY, CDR2 SVGAGI, per germline. The method was immunoSEQ multiplex PCR; TCRdb's version includes in-frame clones alone and lacks a portion of them. This sample carries 20,000 or so clones, 81% of them seen once, and the ten largest clones take around 25%. The rearrangement links TRBV6-5 to TRBJ1-4; maybe TRBD1 (5 bases). The source was PBMCs, collected after anti-PD-1 therapy. The receptor was derived from a human donor with advanced basal cell or squamous cell carcinoma (not recorded which). CDR3 region: CASSYSGRRGEKLFF. The DNA for the CDR3 is TGTGCCAGCAGTTACTCGGGACGGCGGGGAGAAAAACTGTTTTTT.